This is a list of T cell receptor beta chains from one sample in a study of blood T cell repertoires in COVID-19. Using immunoSEQ multiplex PCR, the repertoire was profiled, and TCRdb retains in-frame clones only, with some absent. Of 81,000 or so clones listed, around 81% are singletons. Source material: peripheral blood. All receptors derive from a woman aged 65 to 85 with active or convalescent COVID-19. Both conserved end residues are part of each CDR3. The D gene is left open where the match is weak. Expanded clones get a size class; other rows say once, few or many, or leave the size out.

clone_size: .
d_call: TRBD1
v_call: TRBV18
j_call: TRBJ2-1
cdr3_nt: TGTGCCAGCTCACCGGGACAGGGCGAGCAGTTCTTC
cdr3_aa: CASSPGQGEQFF

clone_size: .
d_call: .
v_call: TRBV7-8
j_call: TRBJ1-2
cdr3_nt: TGTGCCAGCAGTTTGGGACCGGCGGGGGGCTACACCTTC
cdr3_aa: CASSLGPAGGYTF

clone_size: once
d_call: TRBD2
v_call: TRBV28
j_call: TRBJ2-3
cdr3_nt: TGTGCCAGCAGTTCGACTAGCGGGGGGGTACATACGCAGTATTTT
cdr3_aa: CASSSTSGGVHTQYF

clone_size: .
d_call: .
v_call: TRBV18
j_call: TRBJ1-1
cdr3_nt: TGTGCCAGCTCACCACTACCGGGACAGAACACTGAAGCTTTCTTT
cdr3_aa: CASSPLPGQNTEAFF

clone_size: .
d_call: .
v_call: TRBV19
j_call: TRBJ2-5
cdr3_nt: TGTGCCAGTAGTATTACTCGTCAAGAGACCCAGTACTTC
cdr3_aa: CASSITRQETQYF

clone_size: .
d_call: .
v_call: TRBV7-2
j_call: TRBJ1-1
cdr3_nt: TGTGCCAGCGGGAGCAGGATGAACACTGAAGCTTTCTTT
cdr3_aa: CASGSRMNTEAFF

clone_size: .
d_call: .
v_call: TRBV9
j_call: TRBJ2-5
cdr3_nt: TGTGCCAGCAGCGTAGCGGGAGTGCAAGAGACCCAGTACTTC
cdr3_aa: CASSVAGVQETQYF

clone_size: .
d_call: TRBD2
v_call: TRBV29-1
j_call: TRBJ2-2
cdr3_nt: TGCAGCGCAGATACACTAGCGGGGAACACCGGGGAGCTGTTTTTT
cdr3_aa: CSADTLAGNTGELFF

clone_size: .
d_call: .
v_call: TRBV3-1/TRBV3-2
j_call: TRBJ2-7
cdr3_nt: TGTGCCAGCAGGGCAACAGGCCGTGTCTACGAGCAGTACTTC
cdr3_aa: CASRATGRVYEQYF

clone_size: .
d_call: .
v_call: TRBV5-8
j_call: TRBJ1-1
cdr3_nt: TGTGCCAGCAGCTTGGCAGGATATGAGACCAGGAACACTGAAGCTTTCTTT
cdr3_aa: CASSLAGYETRNTEAFF

clone_size: .
d_call: .
v_call: TRBV6-6
j_call: TRBJ1-2
cdr3_nt: TGTGCCACCTGCGTCCCCCCTAACTATGGCTACACCTTC
cdr3_aa: CATCVPPNYGYTF

clone_size: .
d_call: .
v_call: TRBV2
j_call: TRBJ1-1
cdr3_nt: TGTGCCAGCAGCCAGGGGTTGGGCACTGAAGCTTTCTTT
cdr3_aa: CASSQGLGTEAFF

clone_size: .
d_call: TRBD1
v_call: TRBV18
j_call: TRBJ1-2
cdr3_nt: TGTGCCAGCTCACCACCGGTGCAGGGGGCGAGTGGCTACACCTTC
cdr3_aa: CASSPPVQGASGYTF

clone_size: .
d_call: .
v_call: TRBV12-3/TRBV12-4
j_call: TRBJ1-5
cdr3_nt: TGTGCCAGCAGTTCCGCCCGGGGGCCCCAGCATTTT
cdr3_aa: CASSSARGPQHF

clone_size: .
d_call: .
v_call: TRBV9
j_call: TRBJ1-2
cdr3_nt: TGTGCCAGCAGCGTAGCGGTCAGGGGTTTTGGCTACACCTTC
cdr3_aa: CASSVAVRGFGYTF

clone_size: .
d_call: .
v_call: TRBV6-5
j_call: TRBJ1-5
cdr3_nt: TGTGCCAGCAGTTACACGGCAGGGTCGGGTCAGCCCCAGCATTTT
cdr3_aa: CASSYTAGSGQPQHF

clone_size: .
d_call: TRBD1
v_call: TRBV27
j_call: TRBJ2-1
cdr3_nt: TGTGCCAGCAGTACCGGGACAGACAATGAGCAGTTCTTC
cdr3_aa: CASSTGTDNEQFF